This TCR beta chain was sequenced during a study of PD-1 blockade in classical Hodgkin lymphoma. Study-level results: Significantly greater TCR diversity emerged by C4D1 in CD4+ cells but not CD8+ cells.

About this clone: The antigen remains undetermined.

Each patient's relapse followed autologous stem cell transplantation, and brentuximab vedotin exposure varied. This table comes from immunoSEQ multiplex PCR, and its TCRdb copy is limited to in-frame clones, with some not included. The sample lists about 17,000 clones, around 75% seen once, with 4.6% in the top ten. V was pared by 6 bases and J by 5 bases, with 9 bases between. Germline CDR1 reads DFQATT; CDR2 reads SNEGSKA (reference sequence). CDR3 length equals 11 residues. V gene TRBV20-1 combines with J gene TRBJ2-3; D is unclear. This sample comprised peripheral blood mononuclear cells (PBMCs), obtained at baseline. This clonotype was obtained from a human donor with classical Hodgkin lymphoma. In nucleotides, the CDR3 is TGCAGTGCCAGACACGGAGATACGCAGTATTTT. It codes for CSARHGDTQYF.